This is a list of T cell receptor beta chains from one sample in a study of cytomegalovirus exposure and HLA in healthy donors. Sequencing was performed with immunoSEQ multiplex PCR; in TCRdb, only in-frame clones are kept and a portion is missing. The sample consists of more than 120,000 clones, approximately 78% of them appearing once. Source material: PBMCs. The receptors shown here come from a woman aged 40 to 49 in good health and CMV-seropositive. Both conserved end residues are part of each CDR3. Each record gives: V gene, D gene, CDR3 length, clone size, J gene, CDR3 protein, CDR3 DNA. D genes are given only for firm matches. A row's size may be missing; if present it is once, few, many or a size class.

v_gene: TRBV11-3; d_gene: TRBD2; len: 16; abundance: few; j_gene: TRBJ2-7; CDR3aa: CASSDWTSGSFDEQYF; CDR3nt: TGTGCCAGCTCGGATTGGACTAGCGGGAGCTTCGACGAGCAGTACTTC
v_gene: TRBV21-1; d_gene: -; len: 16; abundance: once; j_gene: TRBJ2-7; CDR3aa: CASSTRPQPIDSEQYF; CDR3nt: TGTGCCAGCAGCACACGCCCACAACCTATAGACAGTGAGCAGTACTTC
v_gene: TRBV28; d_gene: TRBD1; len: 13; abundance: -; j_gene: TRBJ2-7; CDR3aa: CASSLRTGDEQYF; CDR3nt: TGTGCCAGCAGTTTAAGGACAGGGGACGAGCAGTACTTC
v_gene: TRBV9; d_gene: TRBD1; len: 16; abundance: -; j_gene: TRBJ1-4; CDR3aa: CASSSPGQGYSEKLFF; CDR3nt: TGTGCCAGCAGCTCCCCAGGACAGGGGTATTCGGAAAAACTGTTTTTT
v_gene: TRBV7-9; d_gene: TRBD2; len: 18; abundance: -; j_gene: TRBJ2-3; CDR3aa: CASSLEGTSGRATDTQYF; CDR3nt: TGTGCCAGCAGCTTAGAGGGAACTAGCGGGAGGGCCACAGATACGCAGTATTTT
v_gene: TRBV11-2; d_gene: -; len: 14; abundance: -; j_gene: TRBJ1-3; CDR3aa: CASSRQPTGNTIYF; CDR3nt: TGTGCCAGCAGCCGACAGCCTACTGGAAACACCATATATTTT
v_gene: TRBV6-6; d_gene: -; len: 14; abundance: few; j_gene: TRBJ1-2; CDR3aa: CASSYSKRNYGYTF; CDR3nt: TGTGCCAGCAGTTACTCGAAACGGAACTATGGCTACACCTTC
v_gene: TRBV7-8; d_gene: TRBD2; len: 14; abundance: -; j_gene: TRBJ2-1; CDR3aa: CASSLSGTSVEQFF; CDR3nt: TGTGCCAGCAGCTTGTCCGGGACTAGCGTAGAGCAGTTCTTC
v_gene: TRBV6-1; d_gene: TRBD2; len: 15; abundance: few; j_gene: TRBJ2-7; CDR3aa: CASSEVGTSVYEQYF; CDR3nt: TGTGCCAGCAGTGAAGTTGGGACTAGCGTTTACGAGCAGTACTTC
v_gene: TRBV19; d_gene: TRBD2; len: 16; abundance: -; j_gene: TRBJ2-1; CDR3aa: CASSMERGVMSDEQFF; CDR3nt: TGTGCCAGTAGTATGGAACGGGGGGTCATGAGCGATGAGCAGTTCTTC
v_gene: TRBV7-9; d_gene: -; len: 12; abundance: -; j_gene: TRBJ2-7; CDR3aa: CSSSPRGYEQYF; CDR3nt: TGTTCCAGCAGCCCTCGGGGCTACGAGCAGTACTTC
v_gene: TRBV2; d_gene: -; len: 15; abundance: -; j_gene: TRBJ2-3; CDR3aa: CASRELALYTDTQYF; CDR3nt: TGTGCCAGCAGAGAACTAGCACTTTACACAGATACGCAGTATTTT
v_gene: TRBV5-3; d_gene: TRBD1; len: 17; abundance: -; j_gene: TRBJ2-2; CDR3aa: CARSGPRDRGNTGELFF; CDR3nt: TGTGCCAGAAGCGGACCCCGGGACAGGGGGAACACCGGGGAGCTGTTTTTT
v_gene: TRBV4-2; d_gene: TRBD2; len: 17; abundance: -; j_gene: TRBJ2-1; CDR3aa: CASSQDPSGAPYNEQFF; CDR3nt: TGTGCCAGCAGCCAAGACCCTAGCGGGGCCCCCTACAATGAGCAGTTCTTC
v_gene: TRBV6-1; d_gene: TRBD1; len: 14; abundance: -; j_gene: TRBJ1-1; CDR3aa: CASSDQGAYTEAFF; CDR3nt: TGTGCCAGCAGTGATCAGGGGGCGTACACTGAAGCTTTCTTT
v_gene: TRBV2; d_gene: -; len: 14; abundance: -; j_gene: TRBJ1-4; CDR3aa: CASSETEANEKLFF; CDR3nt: TGTGCCAGCAGTGAAACCGAGGCTAATGAAAAACTGTTTTTT
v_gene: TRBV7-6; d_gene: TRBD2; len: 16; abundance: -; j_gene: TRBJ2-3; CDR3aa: CASSLVAGVVADTQYF; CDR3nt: TGTGCCAGCAGCTTAGTAGCGGGAGTAGTCGCAGATACGCAGTATTTT
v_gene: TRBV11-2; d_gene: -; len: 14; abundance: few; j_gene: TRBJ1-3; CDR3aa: CASSLGVGRNTIYF; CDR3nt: TGTGCCAGCAGCTTAGGGGTGGGGCGAAACACCATATATTTT
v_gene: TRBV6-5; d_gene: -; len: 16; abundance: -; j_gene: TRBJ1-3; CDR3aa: CASSYQTGFSGNTIYF; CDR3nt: TGTGCCAGCAGTTACCAAACAGGGTTCTCTGGAAACACCATATATTTT
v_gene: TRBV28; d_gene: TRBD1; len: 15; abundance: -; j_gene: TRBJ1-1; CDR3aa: CASSGTGAGRTEAFF; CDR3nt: TGTGCCAGCAGCGGGACAGGGGCAGGGAGAACTGAAGCTTTCTTT
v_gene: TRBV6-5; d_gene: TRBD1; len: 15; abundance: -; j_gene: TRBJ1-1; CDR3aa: CASSFAGTGGTEAFF; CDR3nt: TGTGCCAGCAGCTTCGCCGGGACAGGGGGCACTGAAGCTTTCTTT
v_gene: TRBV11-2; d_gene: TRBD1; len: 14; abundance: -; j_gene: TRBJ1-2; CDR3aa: CASSLRDRDYGYTF; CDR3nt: TGTGCCAGCAGCTTACGAGACAGGGACTATGGCTACACCTTC
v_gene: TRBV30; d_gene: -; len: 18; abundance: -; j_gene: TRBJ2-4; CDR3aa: CAWRIPGSRAEAKNIQYF; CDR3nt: TGTGCCTGGAGGATCCCAGGGTCAAGGGCAGAAGCCAAAAACATTCAGTACTTC
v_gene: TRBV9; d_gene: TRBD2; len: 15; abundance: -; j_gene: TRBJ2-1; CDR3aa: CASSVAGGLVDEQFF; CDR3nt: TGTGCCAGCAGCGTAGCGGGAGGCCTTGTCGATGAGCAGTTCTTC